A single T cell receptor (beta chain) is shown here with its context. Its antigen specificity is not known. Base qualities are missing; no much larger clone stands one base away. Library preparation employed the immunoSEQ multiplex PCR assay. For the multiplex PCR, a mixture combining 60 forward primers for TCR Vbeta segments and 13 reverse primers for TCR Jbeta segments was used. A multiplex PCR assay on genomic DNA amplified the CDR3 region of rearranged TCR beta genes. Amplified TCR beta libraries were sequenced as 87-base-pair reads on the Illumina HiSeq System. The paper's processing steps were these. A later analysis counted 65 million to 90 million unique TCR beta chains across the 650 to 800 repertoires, and approximately 11 million of these chains were shared by at least two donors. Raw reads were error-corrected and collapsed into unique sequences with a nearest-neighbor algorithm that merged closely related sequences to remove PCR and sequencing errors. To assign V, D and J gene segments, CDR3 sequences were aligned to IMGT reference sequences. For a sequence to be retained, a match of at least six nucleotides was required to both a V gene segment and a J gene segment. Rearrangements were classified as productive when the CDR3 lacked stop codons and remained in frame with V and J, and all other rearrangements were classified as non-productive. Following IMGT convention, CDR3 was defined as the stretch from the second conserved V-encoded cysteine up to the conserved J-encoded phenylalanine. Sequences without an unambiguous match to a single V gene segment were excluded from the earlier analysis of several hundred of the donors. An earlier analysis of 500 to 600 of the donors classified V segments as functional when productive rearrangements were above 56.7% and as segregating when the standard deviation between donors was above 5%. A statistical classification framework was developed to diagnose cytomegalovirus status using the catalog of TCR beta chain sequences. V and J gene assignment, in a later analysis, came from comparing TCR nucleotide sequences with IMGT/GENE-DB human TR gene sequences. A later analysis assigned CDR3 sequences and most-parsimonious VDJ recombination scenarios with the TCRdist pipeline. In a later analysis, each TCR beta chain was defined by its CDR3 amino acid sequence together with its V-gene family, and reads without a unique V-gene family were excluded. A later analysis removed several hundred highly shared, low-generation-probability nucleotide sequences to deal with suspected cross-contamination and a sequencing artifact. A later analysis calculated a clonal expansion index for each public chain from normalized within-repertoire ranks of inferred template counts. Generation probabilities in a later analysis came from a VDJ recombination model fitted to out-of-frame rearrangements, and those results were checked against IGoR. A later analysis scored TCR-TCR, TCR-HLA and TCR-CMV co-occurrence with hypergeometric tests, applying a repertoire-size bias correction to TCR pairs. A later analysis estimated false discovery rates by permuting HLA or CMV assignments 20 times. In a later analysis, co-occurring TCRs were grouped with DBSCAN, and TCRdist sequence similarity was added when clustering was performed within HLA-allele-positive subsets. Repertoires with fewer than 30,000 or more than 120,000 public chains, plus five repertoires with anomalous nucleotide sharing, were excluded from co-occurrence clustering. Held by TCRdb, this immuneACCESS table contains in-frame sequences only and omits some clones. Under half of the omission traces to an unresolved V gene where checked; the cause of the rest is unknown. From that table come the V and J calls and clone size; the DNA was used to work out D and trimming. The sample table holds about 190,000 clones, of which 81% were seen once. The ten largest clones add up to over 3.5% of the sample.

The data were obtained in a study of cytomegalovirus exposure and HLA in healthy donors (dated 2017 in TCRdb). Notes on the research overall: In an earlier analysis of approximately 640 of the donors, 276 Gb of sequence data and 90 million to 120 million unique TCR beta sequences from about 190 million T cells were reported. The study was designed to test whether signatures of past pathogen exposure could be identified by cataloging public T cell receptors. Rather than using new phenotypic data, the later analysis identified candidate immune exposures from TCR beta sequences and from how often those sequences occurred across donors. To predict cytomegalovirus infection status, the study combined high-throughput TCR immunosequencing, statistical association of individual TCRs with disease status, and machine learning. About five DR-DQ haplotypes were treated as single units for association and clustering because of strong linkage in the cohort. Along with the approximately 700-subject first cohort, a separate validation cohort of over 90 different subjects was used. The genetic ancestry cluster associated with self-reported Caucasian donors included 70% to 85% of the roughly 400 genotyped donors. An early release that covered some 630 HLA-typed donors contained 300 to 350 gigabases of sequencing data and around 85 million unique TCR sequences. Donor age, sex, ethnicity and CMV serostatus were compiled alongside the repertoire data. In an earlier analysis of more than 550 of the donors, high-throughput TCR beta sequencing was used to judge whether each TCR beta V gene segment behaved as functional or pseudogenic. The number of donors typed differed by locus, with about 629-640 for A, B, C, DRB1 and DQB1, approximately 500 for DQA1, 600 to 610 for DPA1, and around 450 for DPB1. Both class I and class II loci were covered by HLA typing, at four-digit resolution. A later analysis re-analyzed previously published TCR beta repertoires from approximately 670 donors and added high-resolution HLA genotyping to study TCR occurrence patterns. A later genetic analysis took genome-wide SNP genotypes for about 60% of the roughly 670 donors and used that subset as a discovery cohort. The study used immunosequencing to profile the T cell repertoires of 670 or so subjects and linked those repertoires to cytomegalovirus serostatus. Across about 370 genotyped donors of the cohort, an average of about 240,000 unique TCR beta nucleotide sequences per donor were sequenced, and 15% to 20% of those sequences were non-productive. Every discovery cohort repertoire had been produced on one sequencing platform.

The cohort was made up of about 670 healthy bone marrow donors. Cohort members were all nominally healthy when sampled, although unrecorded immune exposures were likely present. The donor was CMV seronegative and was included in the group of under 450 seronegative cohort members. Each donor provided a peripheral blood sample, and peripheral blood mononuclear cells were used for TCR beta sequencing. Genomic DNA extraction from the blood cell samples was performed with the Qiagen DNeasy Blood Extraction Kit. Beyond this particular receptor, the publication reports: In a later analysis, the rate of TCR association differed among HLA loci, with DRB1 alleles having the most associated TCRs and HLA-C alleles having the fewest. An earlier analysis of approximately 540 of the donors showed that most TCR beta V segments appeared in productive rearrangements either about 87% or about 30% of the time, which broadly matched IMGT annotations. It was suggested by the authors that the approach could potentially be generalized to other disease states and immunological phenotypes. HLA typing was unavailable for some donors at each locus, so association tests used only the typed subset. A later genetic analysis associated a missense DCLRE1C variant with V-gene and J-gene trimming of TCR beta chains, and an independent cohort replicated the association. The earlier analysis of almost 600 of the donors excluded 15 to 20 rarely observed V segments, including chromosome 9 orphons, because counts were too low. The study gave a list of under 200 TCR beta chains associated with cytomegalovirus. Sequencing depth was assumed to be roughly uniform across donors in the presence/absence analyses, though that assumption may not hold. Only TCR beta chains were sequenced in this cohort, and the absence of alpha or paired-chain data limited detectable features. Most CMV-associated TCR beta chains appeared to be HLA-restricted in a later analysis, and the HLA associations seemed to be driven largely by CMV exposure. The only immune exposure information available for the cohort was CMV serostatus. According to a later genetic analysis, donors in an Asian-associated ancestry cluster had fewer N-insertions in productive TCRs than the approximately 610-donor mean. In a later analysis, HLA-associated TCR beta chains showed more clonal expansion and lower generation probabilities than non-associated chains that were equally common. A later analysis associated 16,951 TCR beta sequences with specific HLA alleles at a false discovery rate of 0.05. Most TCR sequences were observed very rarely across donors, whereas some public TCRs were present in many individuals. A later analysis reported that several top co-occurrence clusters appeared linked to parvovirus B19, influenza, CMV and Epstein-Barr virus. When HLA alleles, especially DR and DQ, strongly co-occurred, attributing TCR associations to individual alleles was difficult. Correlated functional status among segregating V segments might reflect linkage disequilibrium, but an unknown experimental factor could not be ruled out. The sequencing pipeline was judged likely to have produced a cluster of highly shared sequence variants as a technical artifact. Some IMGT-functional V segments, including TRBV6-2 and TRBV6-3, could not be told apart with the 87-base-pair reads, so those segments were excluded. A further reported finding was that TCR beta sequences accurately predicted the HLA-A and HLA-B alleles for most subjects in the first cohort. Three of the identified cytomegalovirus-associated TCR beta chains were confirmed in vitro to be specific for cytomegalovirus antigens. The classifier was reported to diagnose cytomegalovirus status with high specificity and sensitivity in both the original cohort and the validation cohort.

The CDR3 holds 15 amino acids from the cysteine to the phenylalanine. Only CDR3 DNA remains: 45 bases, in frame from the first base. A distance of 13 bases separates the germline ends of V and J, which lose 1 base and 4 bases respectively. The germline V gene encodes CDR1 LGHNA and CDR2 YSLEER. The clonotype was recovered from a man aged 50 to 60 in good health and CMV-seronegative. The chain was built from TRBV4-3 and TRBJ1-1; the D gene remains uncertain. Sequences were obtained from PBMCs. The CDR3 protein: CASSQVGLSRTEAFF. The DNA is TGCGCCAGCAGCCAAGTTGGACTGAGTCGCACTGAAGCTTTCTTT.